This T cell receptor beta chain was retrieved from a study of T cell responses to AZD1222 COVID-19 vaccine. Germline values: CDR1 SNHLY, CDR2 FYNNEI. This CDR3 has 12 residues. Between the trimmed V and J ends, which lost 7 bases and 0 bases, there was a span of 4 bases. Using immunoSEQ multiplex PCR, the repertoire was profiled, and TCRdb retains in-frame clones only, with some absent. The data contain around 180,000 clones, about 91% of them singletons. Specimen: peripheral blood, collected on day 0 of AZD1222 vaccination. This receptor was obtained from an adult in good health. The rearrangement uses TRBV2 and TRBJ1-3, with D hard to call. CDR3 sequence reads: CASMFSGNTIYF. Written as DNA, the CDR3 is TGTGCCAGCATGTTCTCTGGAAACACCATATATTTT.